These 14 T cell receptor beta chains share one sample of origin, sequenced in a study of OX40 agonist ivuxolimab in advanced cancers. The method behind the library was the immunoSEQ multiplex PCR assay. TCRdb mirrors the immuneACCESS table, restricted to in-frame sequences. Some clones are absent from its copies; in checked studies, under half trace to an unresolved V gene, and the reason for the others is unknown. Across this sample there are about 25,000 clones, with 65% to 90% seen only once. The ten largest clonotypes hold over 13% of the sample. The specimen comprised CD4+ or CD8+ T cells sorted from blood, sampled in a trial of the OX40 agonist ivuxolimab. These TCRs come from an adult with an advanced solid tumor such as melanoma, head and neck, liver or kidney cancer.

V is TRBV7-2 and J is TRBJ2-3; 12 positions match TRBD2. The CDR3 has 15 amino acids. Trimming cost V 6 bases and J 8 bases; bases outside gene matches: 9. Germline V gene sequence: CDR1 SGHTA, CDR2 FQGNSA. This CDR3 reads CASRSETSGSGTQYF. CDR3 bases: TGTGCCAGCAGGTCAGAGACTAGCGGGAGCGGTACGCAGTATTTT.

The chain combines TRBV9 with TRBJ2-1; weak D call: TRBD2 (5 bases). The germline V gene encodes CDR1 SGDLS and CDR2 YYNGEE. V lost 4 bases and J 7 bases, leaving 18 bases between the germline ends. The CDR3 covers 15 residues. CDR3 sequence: CASSPRGAVMNEQFF. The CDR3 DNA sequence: TGTGCCAGCAGCCCCCGCGGAGCGGTTATGAATGAGCAGTTCTTC.

CDR3 coding DNA: TGCGCCAGCAGCTTGGCCGGCAGATCAAGCTCCTATAATTCACCCCTCCACTTT. Its protein product is CASSLAGRSSSYNSPLHF. V usage is TRBV5-1 and J usage is TRBJ1-6; D uncertain. V was clipped by 0 bases and J by 0 bases, with 13 bases between them. Per germline, CDR1 SGHRS and CDR2 YFSETQ. The CDR3 loop spans 18 amino acids. The full variable domain, in which reference TRBV5-1 and TRBJ1-6 provide the parts outside the CDR3, is KAGVTQTPRYLIKTRGQQVTLSCSPISGHRSVSWYQQTPGQGLQFLFEYFSETQRNKGNFPGRFSGRQFSNSRSEMNVSTLELGDSALYLCASSLAGRSSSYNSPLHFGNGTRLTVT.

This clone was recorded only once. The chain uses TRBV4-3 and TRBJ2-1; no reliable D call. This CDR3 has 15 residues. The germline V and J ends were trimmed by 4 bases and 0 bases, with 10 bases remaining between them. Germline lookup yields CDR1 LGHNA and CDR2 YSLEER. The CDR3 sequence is CASSRRTSSYNEQFF. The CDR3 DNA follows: TGCGCCAGCAGCCGCCGGACGAGCTCCTACAATGAGCAGTTCTTC.

CDR3 sequence: CASGSSGQAGANVLTF. The CDR3 bases are TGTGCCAGCGGCTCCTCAGGGCAGGCGGGGGCCAACGTCCTGACTTTC. This chain joins TRBV7-2 and TRBJ2-6; the D gene is possibly TRBD1 (5 bases). V was clipped by 8 bases and J by 4 bases, with 18 bases between them. The CDR3 totals 16 residues. The germline V gene encodes CDR1 SGHTA and CDR2 FQGNSA.

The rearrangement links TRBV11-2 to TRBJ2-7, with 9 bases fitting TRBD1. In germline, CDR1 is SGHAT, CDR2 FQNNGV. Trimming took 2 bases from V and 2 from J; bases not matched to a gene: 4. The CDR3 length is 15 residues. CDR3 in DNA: TGTGCCAGCAGCTTATGGGACAGGGTCCCCTACGAGCAGTACTTC. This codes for CASSLWDRVPYEQYF.

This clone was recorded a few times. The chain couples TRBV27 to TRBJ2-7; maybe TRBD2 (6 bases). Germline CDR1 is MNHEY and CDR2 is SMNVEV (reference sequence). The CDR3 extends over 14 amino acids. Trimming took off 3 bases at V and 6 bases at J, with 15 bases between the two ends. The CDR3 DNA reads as TGTGCCAGCAGTTTCAAGGCCGGGGGAGGCGAGCAGTACTTC. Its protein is CASSFKAGGGEQYF.

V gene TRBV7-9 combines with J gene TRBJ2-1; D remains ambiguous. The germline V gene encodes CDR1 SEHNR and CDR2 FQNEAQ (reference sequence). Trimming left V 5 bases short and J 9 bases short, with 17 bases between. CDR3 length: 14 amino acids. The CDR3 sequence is CASSPPLPPGEQFF. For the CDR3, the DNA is TGTGCCAGCAGCCCCCCTCTCCCCCCTGGTGAGCAGTTCTTC.

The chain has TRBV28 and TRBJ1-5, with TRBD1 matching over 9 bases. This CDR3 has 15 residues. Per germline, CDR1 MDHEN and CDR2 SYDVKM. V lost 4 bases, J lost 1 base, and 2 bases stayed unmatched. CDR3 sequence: CASSSGQGSNQPQHF. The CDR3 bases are TGTGCCAGCAGTTCCGGACAGGGGAGCAATCAGCCCCAGCATTTT.

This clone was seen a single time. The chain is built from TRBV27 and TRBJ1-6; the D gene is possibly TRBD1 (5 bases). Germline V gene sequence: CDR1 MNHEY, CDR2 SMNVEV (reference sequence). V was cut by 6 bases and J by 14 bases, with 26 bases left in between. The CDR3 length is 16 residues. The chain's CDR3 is CASSPPGGAASGTLHF. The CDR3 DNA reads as TGTGCCAGCAGCCCACCCGGAGGGGCCGCGAGCGGAACCCTCCACTTT.

CDR3 in amino acids: CASSSRLAGGYNEQFF. The CDR3 DNA reads as TGCGCCAGCAGCTCCCGACTAGCGGGAGGCTACAATGAGCAGTTCTTC. The chain recombines TRBV5-1 with TRBJ2-1; TRBD2 agrees at 13 bases. After removal of 3 bases from V and 3 bases from J, the junction contained 3 bases not matched to a gene. Germline V gene lookup returns CDR1 SGHRS and CDR2 YFSETQ. This CDR3 contains 16 residues.

Here the CDR3 DNA reads TGCGCCAGCAGCCAAACCCCTGCGGGGGGCTACGAGCAGTACTTC. Translating it yields CASSQTPAGGYEQYF. This chain links TRBV4-1 with TRBJ2-7, with 8 bases identical to TRBD2. V lost 2 bases, J lost 3 bases, and 6 bases stayed unmatched. This CDR3 has 15 amino acids. Germline CDR1 and CDR2: MGHRA and YSYEKL.

CDR3 in DNA: TGTGCCAGCAGCGAAAACACAGGCCGCCGGCAGCCCCAGCATTTT. It yields the protein CASSENTGRRQPQHF. The chain recombines TRBV2 with TRBJ1-5; a weak D match, TRBD1 (5 bases). Germline lookup yields CDR1 SNHLY and CDR2 FYNNEI. V lost 6 bases and J lost 7, with 19 bases in between. The CDR3 loop spans 15 amino acids.

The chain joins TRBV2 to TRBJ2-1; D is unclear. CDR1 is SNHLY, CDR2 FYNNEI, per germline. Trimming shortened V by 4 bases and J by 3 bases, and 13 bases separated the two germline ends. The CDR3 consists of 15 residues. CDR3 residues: CASSGRAAIYNEQFF. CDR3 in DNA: TGTGCCAGCAGTGGTAGGGCTGCGATCTACAATGAGCAGTTCTTC.